Below are 12 T cell receptor beta chains sequenced from a single sample in a study of identifying expanded T cells in peripheral blood. Repertoires were generated with immunoSEQ multiplex PCR, while TCRdb's copy carries only in-frame clones and drops some. The repertoire holds more than 45,000 clones, with about 92% as singletons. Sequenced material: blood. Receptors were obtained from a person aged 18 to 75 in good health.

The chain recombines TRBV7-8 with TRBJ1-1, with TRBD1 as a possible D gene (6 bases). The V end was cut by 1 base, the J end by 5 bases, with 11 bases between. The length of the CDR3 is 14 residues. In germline, CDR1 is SGHVS, CDR2 FQNEAQ. The CDR3 is CASSLGGGWTEAFF. The CDR3 DNA reads as TGTGCCAGCAGCTTAGGAGGGGGGTGGACTGAAGCTTTCTTT.

The chain has TRBV9 and TRBJ2-7; 9 nucleotides agree with TRBD1. Germline V gives CDR1 SGDLS, CDR2 YYNGEE. This CDR3 is 15 amino acids long. J was trimmed by 7 bases and V by 1 base; bases with no gene match: 9. The CDR3, as DNA: TGTGCCAGCAGCGTATCTCCGGACAGGGGTTGGGAGCAGTACTTC. It encodes CASSVSPDRGWEQYF.

The CDR3: CASSQEKTSYNEQFF. In DNA, the CDR3 is TGCGCCAGCAGCCAAGAAAAGACTAGTTATAATGAGCAGTTCTTC. V usage is TRBV4-1 and J usage is TRBJ2-1, with TRBD2 as a possible D gene (6 bases). This CDR3 spans 15 amino acids. Germline assignment: CDR1 MGHRA and CDR2 YSYEKL. Trimming removed 0 bases at V and 7 bases at J, with 13 bases between.

This clone has only one observation. The J gene is TRBJ2-5, the V gene TRBV2; D ambiguous. Trimming stripped 3 bases from V and 5 bases from J, with 7 bases between. Germline V gives CDR1 SNHLY, CDR2 FYNNEI. This CDR3 has 12 residues. This CDR3 reads CASSDSRETQYF. The CDR3 nucleotides read TGTGCCAGCAGTGACTCTCGGGAGACCCAGTACTTC.

CDR3 DNA sequence: TGTGCCAGCAGCCGGGGCGGAGAGGCCGGGGAGCTGTTTTTT. It translates to CASSRGGEAGELFF. The J gene is TRBJ2-2, the V gene TRBV25-1; D might be TRBD1 or TRBD2, each matching 5 bases. The germline V and J ends were trimmed by 6 bases and 6 bases, with 14 bases remaining between them. Germline CDR1 MGHDK, CDR2 SYGVNS. The CDR3 consists of 14 residues. Filled out from reference TRBV25-1 and TRBJ2-2, the complete variable domain reads EADIYQTPRYLVIGTGKKITLECSQTMGHDKMYWYQQDPGMELHLIHYSYGVNSTEKGDLSSESTVSRIRTEHFPLTLESARPSHTSQYLCASSRGGEAGELFFGEGSRLTVL.

The rearrangement uses TRBV7-9 and TRBJ2-2; D not resolved. Trimming took 7 bases from V and 0 from J, leaving 18 bases between them. Germline V lookup: CDR1 SEHNR, CDR2 FQNEAQ (reference sequence). The CDR3 is 17 amino acids. The CDR3 nucleotides read TGTGCCAGCAACCAAAGGAGAGGTCTTACGAACACCGGGGAGCTGTTTTTT. Protein sequence: CASNQRRGLTNTGELFF.

The V gene is TRBV5-1, the J gene TRBJ2-3; possibly TRBD1 for D (5 bases). Germline values: CDR1 SGHRS, CDR2 YFSETQ. V was trimmed by 0 bases and J by 3 bases, leaving 11 bases between them. The CDR3 is 15 residues long. CDR3 amino acids: CASSLGTQTTDTQYF. The CDR3, as DNA: TGCGCCAGCAGCTTGGGGACACAGACAACAGATACGCAGTATTTT.

The chain is built from TRBV7-2 and TRBJ2-3; TRBD1 might be the D (5 bases). Germline V CDR1 and CDR2: SGHTA, FQGNSA. V gave up 5 bases and J gave up 3 bases, with 27 bases separating them. The CDR3 runs 19 residues. The CDR3 bases are TGTGCCAGCAGCCCCGAAACCTTAAGACAGTATCGTAGGACAGATACGCAGTATTTT. Protein product: CASSPETLRQYRRTDTQYF.

The chain uses TRBV7-8 and TRBJ2-3, with 8 bases matching TRBD2. Germline CDR1 SGHVS, CDR2 FQNEAQ. The CDR3 covers 15 residues. V dropped 2 bases and J dropped 5; count of bases not matched to a gene: 6. CDR3 sequence: CASSLPAGGRDTQYF. The CDR3 DNA is TGTGCCAGCAGCTTACCGGCGGGGGGAAGAGATACGCAGTATTTT.

This clone is deemed medium-sized. The rearrangement links TRBV23-1 to TRBJ1-1; D unresolved. TRBV23-1 is an ORF, and what it does is uncertain. This CDR3 has 17 amino acids. The germline V and J ends were trimmed by 4 bases and 3 bases, with 21 bases remaining between them. The CDR3 protein is CASSPWTADSWYTEAFF. The CDR3 DNA follows: TGCGCCAGCAGTCCCTGGACCGCCGATTCATGGTACACTGAAGCTTTCTTT.

This chain uses TRBV6-5 with TRBJ1-2; 11 bases map to TRBD1. Germline lookup yields CDR1 MNHEY and CDR2 SVGAGI. The CDR3 extends over 12 amino acids. V gave up 6 bases and J gave up 8 bases; unmatched junction bases: 2. The CDR3 nucleotides read TGTGCCAGCAGGGGACAGGGGGACGGCTACACCTTC. Translated: CASRGQGDGYTF.

This clone was seen once. The chain recombines TRBV5-1 with TRBJ2-1; D is possibly TRBD2 (6 bases). The V end lost 4 bases, the J end lost 1 base, and 18 bases lay between the germline ends. CDR3 length: 17 amino acids. Germline lookup yields CDR1 SGHRS and CDR2 YFSETQ. CDR3 nucleotides: TGCGCCAGCAGCCGGACGATTACAGGAGGGTCCTACAATGAGCAGTTCTTC. Amino acid sequence: CASSRTITGGSYNEQFF.